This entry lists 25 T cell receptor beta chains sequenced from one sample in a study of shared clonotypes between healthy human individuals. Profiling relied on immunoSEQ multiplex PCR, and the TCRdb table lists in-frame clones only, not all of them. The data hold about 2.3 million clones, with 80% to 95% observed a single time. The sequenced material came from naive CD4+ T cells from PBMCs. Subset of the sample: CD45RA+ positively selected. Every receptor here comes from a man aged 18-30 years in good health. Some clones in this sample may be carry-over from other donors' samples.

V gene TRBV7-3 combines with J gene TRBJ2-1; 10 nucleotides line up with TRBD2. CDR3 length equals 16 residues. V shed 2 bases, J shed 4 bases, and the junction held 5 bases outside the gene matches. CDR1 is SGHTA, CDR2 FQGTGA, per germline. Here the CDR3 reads CASSLLGLAAYNEQFF. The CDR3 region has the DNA TGTGCCAGCAGCTTACTCGGACTAGCGGCATACAATGAGCAGTTCTTC.

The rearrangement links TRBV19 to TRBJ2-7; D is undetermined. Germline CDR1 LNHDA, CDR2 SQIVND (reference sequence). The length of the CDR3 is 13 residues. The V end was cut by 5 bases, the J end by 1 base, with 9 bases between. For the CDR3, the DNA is TGTGCCAGTAGTCGAGACAATTCCTACGAGCAGTACTTC. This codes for CASSRDNSYEQYF.

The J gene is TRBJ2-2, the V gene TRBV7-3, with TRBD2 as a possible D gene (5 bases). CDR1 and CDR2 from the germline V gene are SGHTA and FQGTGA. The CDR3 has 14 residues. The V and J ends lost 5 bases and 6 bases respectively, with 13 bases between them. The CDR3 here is CASSVAAGPGELFF. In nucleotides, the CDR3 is TGTGCCAGCAGCGTGGCCGCGGGTCCCGGGGAGCTGTTTTTT.

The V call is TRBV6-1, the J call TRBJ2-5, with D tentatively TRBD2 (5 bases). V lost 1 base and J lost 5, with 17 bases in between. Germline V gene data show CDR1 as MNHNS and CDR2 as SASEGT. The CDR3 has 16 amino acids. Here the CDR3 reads CASSEEGPLAAETQYF. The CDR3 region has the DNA TGTGCCAGCAGTGAAGAAGGCCCCCTAGCCGCGGAGACCCAGTACTTC.

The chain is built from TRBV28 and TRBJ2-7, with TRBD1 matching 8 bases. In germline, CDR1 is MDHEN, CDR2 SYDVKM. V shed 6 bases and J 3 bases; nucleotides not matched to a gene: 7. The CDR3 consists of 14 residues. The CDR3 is CASSAQGAGYEQYF. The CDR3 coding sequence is TGTGCCAGCAGCGCCCAGGGGGCGGGCTACGAGCAGTACTTC.

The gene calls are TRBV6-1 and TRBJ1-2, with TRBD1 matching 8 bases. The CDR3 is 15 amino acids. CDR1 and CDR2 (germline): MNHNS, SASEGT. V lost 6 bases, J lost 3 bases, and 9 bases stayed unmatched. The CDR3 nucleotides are TGTGCCAGCAGGATACAGGCAGGGGGCTACTATGGCTACACCTTC. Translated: CASRIQAGGYYGYTF.

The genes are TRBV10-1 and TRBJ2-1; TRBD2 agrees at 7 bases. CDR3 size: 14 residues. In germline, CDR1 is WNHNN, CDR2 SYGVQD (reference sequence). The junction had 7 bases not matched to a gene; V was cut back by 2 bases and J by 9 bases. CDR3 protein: CASSEVPAGLEQFF. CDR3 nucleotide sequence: TGCGCCAGCAGTGAGGTACCAGCGGGACTTGAGCAGTTCTTC.

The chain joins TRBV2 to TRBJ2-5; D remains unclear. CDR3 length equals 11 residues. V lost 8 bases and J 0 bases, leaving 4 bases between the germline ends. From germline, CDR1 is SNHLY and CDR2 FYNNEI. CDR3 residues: CASQNQETQYF. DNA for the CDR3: TGTGCCAGCCAAAACCAAGAGACCCAGTACTTC.

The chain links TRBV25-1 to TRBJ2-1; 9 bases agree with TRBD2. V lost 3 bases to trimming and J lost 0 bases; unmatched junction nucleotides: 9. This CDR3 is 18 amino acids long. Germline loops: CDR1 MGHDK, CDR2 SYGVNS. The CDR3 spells CASSEVSSGVSSYNEQFF. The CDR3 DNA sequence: TGTGCCAGCAGTGAGGTTTCTAGCGGGGTGAGCTCCTACAATGAGCAGTTCTTC.

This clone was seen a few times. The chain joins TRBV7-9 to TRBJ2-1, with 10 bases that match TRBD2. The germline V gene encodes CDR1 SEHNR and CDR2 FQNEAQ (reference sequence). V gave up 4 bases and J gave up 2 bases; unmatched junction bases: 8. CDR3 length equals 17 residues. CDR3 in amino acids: CASSSLTSGTAYNEQFF. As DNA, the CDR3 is TGTGCCAGCAGCTCCTTAACTAGCGGGACCGCCTACAATGAGCAGTTCTTC.

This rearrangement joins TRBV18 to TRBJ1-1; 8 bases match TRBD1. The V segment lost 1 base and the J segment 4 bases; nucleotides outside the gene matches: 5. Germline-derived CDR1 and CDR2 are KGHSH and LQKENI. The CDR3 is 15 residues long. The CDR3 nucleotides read TGTGCCAGCTCACCACTTACAGGGGGAGGCACTGAAGCTTTCTTT. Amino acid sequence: CASSPLTGGGTEAFF.

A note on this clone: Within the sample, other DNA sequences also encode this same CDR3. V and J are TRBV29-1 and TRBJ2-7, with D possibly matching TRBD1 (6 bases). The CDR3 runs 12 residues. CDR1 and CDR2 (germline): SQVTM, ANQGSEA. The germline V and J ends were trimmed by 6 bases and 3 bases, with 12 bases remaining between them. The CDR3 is CSVTGPYYEQYF. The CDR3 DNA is TGCAGCGTGACAGGACCCTACTACGAGCAGTACTTC.

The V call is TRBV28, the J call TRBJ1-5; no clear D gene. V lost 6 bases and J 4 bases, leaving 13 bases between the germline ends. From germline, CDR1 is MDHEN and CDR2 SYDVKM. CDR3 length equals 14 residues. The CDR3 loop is CASSQQLGNQPQHF. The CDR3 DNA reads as TGTGCCAGCAGCCAGCAATTGGGAAATCAGCCCCAGCATTTT.

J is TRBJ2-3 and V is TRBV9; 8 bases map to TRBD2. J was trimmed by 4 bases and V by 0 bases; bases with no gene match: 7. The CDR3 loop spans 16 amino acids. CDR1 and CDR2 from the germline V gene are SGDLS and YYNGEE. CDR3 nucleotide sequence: TGTGCCAGCAGCGTAGTGGTCGGGAGGGCGCCAGATACGCAGTATTTT. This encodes CASSVVVGRAPDTQYF.

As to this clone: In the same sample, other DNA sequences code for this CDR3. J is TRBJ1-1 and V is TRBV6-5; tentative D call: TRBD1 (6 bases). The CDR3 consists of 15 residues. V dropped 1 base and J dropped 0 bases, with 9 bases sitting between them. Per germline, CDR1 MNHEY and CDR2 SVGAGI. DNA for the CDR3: TGTGCCAGCAGTTACTTGGACAGACTGAACACTGAAGCTTTCTTT. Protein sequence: CASSYLDRLNTEAFF.

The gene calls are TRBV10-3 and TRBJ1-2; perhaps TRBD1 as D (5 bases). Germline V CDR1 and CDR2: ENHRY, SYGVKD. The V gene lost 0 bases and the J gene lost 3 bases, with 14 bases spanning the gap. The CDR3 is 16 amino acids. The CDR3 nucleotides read TGTGCCATCAGTGAGTCGATTTGGGGAGGGGACTATGGCTACACCTTC. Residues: CAISESIWGGDYGYTF.

In DNA form, the CDR3 reads TGTGCCAGCAGCATTGGACAGGGCGGTACAGATACGCAGTATTTT. Residues: CASSIGQGGTDTQYF. This rearrangement joins TRBV6-6 to TRBJ2-3, with 8 bases aligning to TRBD1. V lost 6 bases and J lost 3; bases outside the gene matches: 8. Germline V gene lookup returns CDR1 MNHNY and CDR2 SVGAGI (reference sequence). This CDR3 spans 15 amino acids.

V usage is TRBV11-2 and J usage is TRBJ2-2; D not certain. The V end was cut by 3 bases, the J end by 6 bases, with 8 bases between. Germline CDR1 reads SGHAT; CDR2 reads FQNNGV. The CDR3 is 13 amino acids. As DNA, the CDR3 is TGTGCCAGCAGCTTGGCCACAGCCGGGGAGCTGTTTTTT. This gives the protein CASSLATAGELFF.

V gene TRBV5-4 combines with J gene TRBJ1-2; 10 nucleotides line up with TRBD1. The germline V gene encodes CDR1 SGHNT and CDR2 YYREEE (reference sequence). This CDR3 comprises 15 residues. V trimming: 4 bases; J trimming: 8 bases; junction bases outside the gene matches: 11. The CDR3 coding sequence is TGTGCCAGCAGCAGCGACAGGGGGCAGAAGAAGGGCTACACCTTC. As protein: CASSSDRGQKKGYTF.

CDR3 amino acids: CASRIAGGNGELFF. The CDR3 DNA follows: TGCGCCAGCAGGATAGCGGGCGGGAACGGGGAGCTGTTTTTT. The V and J genes are TRBV5-1 and TRBJ2-2; 7 bases map to TRBD2. Germline V gene data show CDR1 as SGHRS and CDR2 as YFSETQ. The trim removed 5 bases at V and 7 bases at J, leaving 8 bases unmatched. This CDR3 has 14 amino acids.

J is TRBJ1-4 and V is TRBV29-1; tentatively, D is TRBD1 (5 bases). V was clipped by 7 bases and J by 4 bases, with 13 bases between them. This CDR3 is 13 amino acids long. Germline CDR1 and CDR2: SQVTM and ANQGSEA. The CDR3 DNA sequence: TGCAGCGGACTACAGGCTAATAATGAAAAACTGTTTTTT. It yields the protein CSGLQANNEKLFF.

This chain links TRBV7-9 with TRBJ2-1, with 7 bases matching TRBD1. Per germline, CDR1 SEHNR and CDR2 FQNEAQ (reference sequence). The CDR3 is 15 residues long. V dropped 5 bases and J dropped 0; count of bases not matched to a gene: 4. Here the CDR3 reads CASSPQGNSYNEQFF. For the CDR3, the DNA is TGTGCCAGCAGCCCACAGGGGAACTCCTACAATGAGCAGTTCTTC.

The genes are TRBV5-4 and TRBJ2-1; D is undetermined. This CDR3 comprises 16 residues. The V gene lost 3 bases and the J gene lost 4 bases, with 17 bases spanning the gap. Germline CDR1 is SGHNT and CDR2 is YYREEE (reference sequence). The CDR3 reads CASSSKPRTDYNEQFF. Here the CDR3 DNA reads TGTGCCAGCAGCTCCAAGCCTCGGACGGATTACAATGAGCAGTTCTTC.

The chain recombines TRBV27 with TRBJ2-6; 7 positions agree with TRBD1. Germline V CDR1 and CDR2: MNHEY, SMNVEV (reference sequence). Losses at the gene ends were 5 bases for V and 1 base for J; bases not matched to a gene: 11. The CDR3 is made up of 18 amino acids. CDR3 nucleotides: TGTGCCAGCAGTCCTGACAGGGCGAAGAGATCTGGGGCCAACGTCCTGACTTTC. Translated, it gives CASSPDRAKRSGANVLTF.

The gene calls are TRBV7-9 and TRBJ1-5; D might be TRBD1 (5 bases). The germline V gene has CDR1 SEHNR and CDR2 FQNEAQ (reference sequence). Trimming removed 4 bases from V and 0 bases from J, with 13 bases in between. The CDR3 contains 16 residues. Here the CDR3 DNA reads TGTGCCAGCAGCTCGAGTGGGGGATATAGCAATCAGCCCCAGCATTTT. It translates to CASSSSGGYSNQPQHF.